Following are 27 T cell receptor beta chains from one sample sequenced in a study of blood T cell repertoires in COVID-19. TCRdb keeps only in-frame clones here, not all; method: immunoSEQ multiplex PCR. The sample includes some 250,000 clones, 82% of them seen just once. Sequenced material: peripheral blood. These TCRs come from a woman under 30 with acute or convalescent COVID-19.

This clone appeared a few times. The chain joins TRBV7-2 to TRBJ2-1; 9 bases are a match to TRBD2. CDR3 length equals 16 residues. Germline values: CDR1 SGHTA, CDR2 FQGNSA. V shed 7 bases and J 0 bases; nucleotides not matched to a gene: 7. The CDR3 sequence: CASKVGSGSSYNEQFF. The CDR3 DNA is TGTGCCAGCAAGGTAGGTAGCGGGAGCTCCTACAATGAGCAGTTCTTC.

V and J are TRBV18 and TRBJ1-5; 7 bases fit TRBD1. The CDR3 sequence is 16 residues long. Trimming removed 5 bases from V and 3 bases from J; junction bases left unmatched: 10. Germline values: CDR1 KGHSH, CDR2 LQKENI. The CDR3 spells CASSGFDRAFNQPQHF. The CDR3 DNA reads TGTGCCAGCTCAGGGTTCGACAGGGCGTTCAATCAGCCCCAGCATTTT.

The chain employs TRBV11-3 and TRBJ1-1; D is unclear. CDR1 and CDR2 from the germline V gene are SGHNT and YENEEA. The CDR3 has 13 amino acids. The ends were cut back, 2 bases at V and 6 bases at J, with 10 bases in the middle. CDR3 sequence (DNA): TGTGCCAGCAGCTTATTTGGCACATCTGAAGCTTTCTTT. Translating it yields CASSLFGTSEAFF.

The rearrangement uses TRBV10-3 and TRBJ2-5, with 8 bases fitting TRBD1. Germline CDR1 is ENHRY and CDR2 is SYGVKD. The CDR3 has 16 amino acids. Trimming took 6 bases from V and 4 from J; bases not matched to a gene: 13. The CDR3 loop is CAIRNSQGAQAETQYF. The CDR3 region has the DNA TGTGCCATCAGGAATTCTCAGGGGGCCCAAGCAGAGACCCAGTACTTC.

The rearrangement joins TRBV5-5 to TRBJ1-5; D is possibly TRBD1 (6 bases). Germline values: CDR1 SGHKS, CDR2 YYEKEE (reference sequence). V was cut by 4 bases and J by 4 bases, with 21 bases left in between. CDR3 length: 17 residues. Written as DNA, the CDR3 is TGTGCCAGCAGCCAGGCTCAGGGGACCGTACTTAATCAGCCCCAGCATTTT. Its protein is CASSQAQGTVLNQPQHF.

This clone has only one observation. The V gene is TRBV15, the J gene TRBJ1-1, with a tentative D call TRBD1 (5 bases). Germline V gives CDR1 LNHNV, CDR2 YYDKDF (reference sequence). The CDR3 is 15 residues long. Trimming took off 1 base at V and 3 bases at J, with 12 bases between the two ends. The CDR3 bases are TGTGCCACCAGCAGAGGCCATACAGGACACACTGAAGCTTTCTTT. Protein sequence: CATSRGHTGHTEAFF. Complete variable domain (other parts from reference TRBV15 and TRBJ1-1): DAMVIQNPRYQVTQFGKPVTLSCSQTLNHNVMYWYQQKSSQAPKLLFHYYDKDFNNEADTPDNFQSRRPNTSFCFLDIRSPGLGDTAMYLCATSRGHTGHTEAFFGQGTRLTVV.

Concerning this clone: A read error may produce the germline difference seen at one junction end. This specimen includes other DNA sequences encoding the same CDR3. The rearrangement joins TRBV12-3 or TRBV12-4 to TRBJ1-2; perhaps TRBD1 as D (5 bases). The CDR3 extends over 11 amino acids. The CDR3 loop is CASSQGYGYTF. The CDR3 DNA sequence: TGTGCCAGCAGCCAGGGATATGGTTACACCTTC.

The rearrangement links TRBV7-3 to TRBJ2-3, with D perhaps matching TRBD1 (6 bases). Germline loops: CDR1 SGHTA, CDR2 FQGTGA. V gave up 6 bases and J gave up 2 bases, with 9 bases separating them. CDR3 length: 13 residues. The CDR3 region is CASSRDNTDTQYF. The CDR3 DNA reads TGTGCCAGCAGTCGGGACAACACAGATACGCAGTATTTT.

V usage is TRBV6-6 and J usage is TRBJ1-5; perhaps TRBD1 as D (5 bases). Germline-derived CDR1 and CDR2 are MNHNY and SVGAGI (reference sequence). CDR3 length: 14 amino acids. Between the trimmed V and J ends, which lost 6 bases and 2 bases, there was a span of 11 bases. The CDR3 region has the DNA TGTGCCAGCAGCCCAGGGTATGGCAATCAGCCCCAGCATTTT. Translating it yields CASSPGYGNQPQHF.

The gene calls are TRBV9 and TRBJ2-3; D uncertain. The CDR3 extends over 14 amino acids. Germline-derived CDR1 and CDR2 are SGDLS and YYNGEE. V was clipped by 3 bases and J by 0 bases, with 8 bases between them. In nucleotides, the CDR3 is TGTGCCAGCAGCGAGTCCGGTAGCACAGATACGCAGTATTTT. Translated, it gives CASSESGSTDTQYF.

The chain combines TRBV19 with TRBJ2-1; D gene uncertain. This CDR3 is built from 14 residues. V shed 4 bases and J shed 0 bases, with 7 bases lying between them. Germline lookup yields CDR1 LNHDA and CDR2 SQIVND (reference sequence). CDR3 nucleotide sequence: TGTGCCAGTAGTACAGGTCTCTCCTACAATGAGCAGTTCTTC. Translated, it gives CASSTGLSYNEQFF.

This CDR3 is CASSPRRKLAGGDGETQYF. The CDR3 bases are TGTGCCAGCTCACCACGTCGAAAACTAGCGGGGGGGGACGGAGAGACCCAGTACTTC. The chain uses TRBV18 and TRBJ2-5; 13 nucleotides align to TRBD2. This CDR3 has 19 amino acids. Germline V gene sequence: CDR1 KGHSH, CDR2 LQKENI. Trimming took 1 base from V and 4 from J; bases not matched to a gene: 12.

The rearrangement uses TRBV6-5 and TRBJ2-5; D is unresolved. Germline V gene sequence: CDR1 MNHEY, CDR2 SVGAGI. Trimming shortened V by 2 bases and J by 7 bases, and 14 bases separated the two germline ends. CDR3 length equals 14 residues. CDR3 coding DNA: TGTGCCAGCAGTTACCGTGATAAGAGAGTGACCCAGTACTTC. Its protein product is CASSYRDKRVTQYF.

The V gene is TRBV5-6, the J gene TRBJ1-2; D may be TRBD1 (6 bases). Trimming pared 0 bases from V and 0 bases from J, leaving 12 bases between. CDR1 and CDR2 (germline): SGHDT, YYEEEE. This CDR3 contains 16 residues. CDR3: CASSLEDSPTNYGYTF. The CDR3 coding sequence is TGTGCCAGCAGCTTGGAGGACAGCCCTACTAACTATGGCTACACCTTC.

V is TRBV6-6 and J is TRBJ2-3; 9 bases are a match to TRBD2. The V segment lost 1 base and the J segment 5 bases; nucleotides outside the gene matches: 4. The V gene's germline CDR1 is MNHNY and CDR2 SVGAGI (reference sequence). The CDR3 has 15 amino acids. In DNA, the CDR3 is TGTGCCAGCAGTTACTTAGCGGGAGCTGGAGATACGCAGTATTTT. Encoded protein: CASSYLAGAGDTQYF.

The chain links TRBV11-2 to TRBJ1-1; tentative D call: TRBD1 (5 bases). Germline V gene sequence: CDR1 SGHAT, CDR2 FQNNGV. The CDR3 sequence is 15 residues long. V dropped 5 bases and J dropped 7 bases, with 20 bases sitting between them. CDR3 residues: CASSPGVGGVFEAFF. The CDR3 coding sequence is TGTGCCAGCAGCCCAGGCGTAGGAGGGGTATTTGAAGCTTTCTTT.

The chain carries TRBV30 and TRBJ1-5; 9 bases fit TRBD1. This CDR3 is built from 16 residues. The J segment lost 4 bases and the V segment lost 4 bases, leaving 11 bases of the junction unmatched. From germline, CDR1 is GTSNPN and CDR2 SVGIG (reference sequence). The CDR3 is CAWKKQRQGGNQPQHF. The CDR3 coding sequence is TGTGCCTGGAAAAAACAGAGACAGGGGGGAAATCAGCCCCAGCATTTT. The variable domain in full, completed from reference TRBV30 and TRBJ1-5, reads SQTIHQWPATLVQPVGSPLSLECTVEGTSNPNLYWYRQAAGRGLQLLFYSVGIGQISSEVPQNLSASRPQDRQFILSSKKLLLSDSGFYLCAWKKQRQGGNQPQHFGDGTRLSIL.

The CDR3, as DNA: TGTGCCCGCTGTAGCGGGAGTGTCGGATACGAGCAGTACTTC. Translated: CARCSGSVGYEQYF. The V gene is TRBV6-5, the J gene TRBJ2-7, with 9 bases aligning to TRBD2. The V segment lost 11 bases and the J segment 4 bases; nucleotides outside the gene matches: 12. Germline V lookup: CDR1 MNHEY, CDR2 SVGAGI. The CDR3 runs 14 residues.

The chain links TRBV6-1 to TRBJ2-7; D may be TRBD1 (5 bases). Germline CDR1 and CDR2: MNHNS and SASEGT. The CDR3 is 18 residues long. Trimming stripped 0 bases from V and 3 bases from J, with 21 bases between. CDR3 loop: CASSEAVLRTDSIYEQYF. Written as DNA, the CDR3 is TGTGCCAGCAGTGAAGCGGTGCTTCGTACCGACAGTATCTACGAGCAGTACTTC.

This chain links TRBV19 with TRBJ1-5, with TRBD1 matching 7 bases. Germline V gives CDR1 LNHDA, CDR2 SQIVND (reference sequence). The CDR3 has 14 residues. Trimming at V came to 9 bases and at J to 2 bases, leaving 7 bases not matched to a gene. The CDR3 here is CASEGAWRNQPQHF. Here the CDR3 DNA reads TGTGCCAGCGAGGGGGCTTGGCGCAATCAGCCCCAGCATTTT.

The CDR3 DNA sequence: TGTGCCAGCAGCGGTTCTCGCGGGACAAACATTCAGTACTTC. Residues: CASSGSRGTNIQYF. This chain uses TRBV9 with TRBJ2-4; TRBD2 might be the D (6 bases). Deletions cut 3 bases from V and 6 bases from J, with 13 bases between. CDR1 SGDLS and CDR2 YYNGEE come from the germline V gene. This CDR3 region has 14 residues.

This clone has more than one count but fewer than ten. The chain uses TRBV28 and TRBJ1-5, with D perhaps TRBD1 (6 bases). CDR1 and CDR2 from the germline V gene are MDHEN and SYDVKM. Trimming took off 5 bases at V and 3 bases at J, with 23 bases between the two ends. This CDR3 has 18 amino acids. The CDR3: CASSRISDRTGSNQPQHF. In DNA form, the CDR3 reads TGTGCCAGCAGTCGAATATCGGACAGAACGGGATCCAATCAGCCCCAGCATTTT.

The rearrangement joins TRBV19 to TRBJ2-1, with TRBD2 identical over 10 bases. Germline CDR1 and CDR2: LNHDA and SQIVND (reference sequence). The V segment lost 3 bases and the J segment 7 bases; nucleotides outside the gene matches: 6. The CDR3 runs 15 residues. The CDR3 reads CASSIGAGGLNEQFF. The CDR3 DNA reads TGTGCCAGTAGTATCGGAGCGGGAGGGCTAAATGAGCAGTTCTTC.

This clone has a handful of counts. The chain combines TRBV25-1 with TRBJ2-1; 10 bases fit TRBD2. The germline V gene has CDR1 MGHDK and CDR2 SYGVNS. The CDR3 length is 16 residues. V shed 3 bases and J 8 bases; nucleotides not matched to a gene: 10. CDR3 coding DNA: TGTGCCAGCAGTGAGCCTAGCGGGAGCCGCACGGATGAGCAGTTCTTC. Amino acid sequence: CASSEPSGSRTDEQFF.

The rearrangement links TRBV29-1 to TRBJ2-5; 7 bases align to TRBD2. Germline assignment: CDR1 SQVTM and CDR2 ANQGSEA. The CDR3 is 13 amino acids. The junction had 9 bases not matched to a gene; V was cut back by 6 bases and J by 5 bases. This CDR3 reads CSVLGGNGETQYF. Here the CDR3 DNA reads TGCAGCGTCCTCGGGGGGAACGGGGAGACCCAGTACTTC. Full variable domain (remainder filled in from reference TRBV29-1 and TRBJ2-5): SAVISQKPSRDICQRGTSLTIQCQVDSQVTMMFWYRQQPGQSLTLIATANQGSEATYESGFVIDKFPISRPNLTFSTLTVSNMSPEDSSIYLCSVLGGNGETQYFGPGTRLLVL.

In this sample, this clone turned up once. The chain couples TRBV7-9 to TRBJ2-3; TRBD1 aligns across 7 bases. The germline V gene encodes CDR1 SEHNR and CDR2 FQNEAQ (reference sequence). J gave up 5 bases and V 7 bases, and 9 bases lay outside the gene matches. This CDR3 comprises 14 residues. CDR3 DNA: TGTGCCAGCACCTGGGGGACAGAGGGAGATACGCAGTATTTT. Translating it yields CASTWGTEGDTQYF.

The chain has TRBV5-1 and TRBJ2-7; TRBD1 aligns across 9 bases. In germline, CDR1 is SGHRS, CDR2 YFSETQ. The CDR3 extends over 14 amino acids. Unmatched junction bases numbered 6, after V lost 2 bases and J lost 6 bases. Written as DNA, the CDR3 is TGCGCCAGCAGCTTAGTCGGGACAGGGCCCGAGCAGTACTTC. This encodes CASSLVGTGPEQYF. Based on the CDR3 plus reference TRBV5-1 and TRBJ2-7, the full variable domain is KAGVTQTPRYLIKTRGQQVTLSCSPISGHRSVSWYQQTPGQGLQFLFEYFSETQRNKGNFPGRFSGRQFSNSRSEMNVSTLELGDSALYLCASSLVGTGPEQYFGPGTRLTVT.